These T cell receptor beta chains were read from a single sample in a study of shared clonotypes between healthy human individuals. Data came from immunoSEQ multiplex PCR; TCRdb stores just in-frame clones and leaves some out. Found here are 450,000 to 500,000 clones, around four fifths of them singletons; the top ten hold 12%. Sequencing was performed on PBMCs. The receptors come from a woman in her thirties or forties in good health. Some clones in this sample may be carry-over from other donors' samples. Both conserved end residues are part of each CDR3. D genes are given only for firm matches. Clone size, where shown, is once, few, many, or a class for clones that have expanded.

CDR3 DNA | CDR3 protein | J gene | D gene | V gene | clone size
TGCAGCGGCGAAATTAGCGGGAGGGGTATGGCGCAGTTCTTC | CSGEISGRGMAQFF | TRBJ2-1 | TRBD2 | TRBV29-1 | -
TGTGCCAGCAGTTTATCTCGGGACCCTTTTGAGCAGTACTTC | CASSLSRDPFEQYF | TRBJ2-7 | - | TRBV27 | -
TGTGCCAGTAGCGTATTCTCACTAGCGGGAGGGTACAATGAGCAGTTCTTC | CASSVFSLAGGYNEQFF | TRBJ2-1 | TRBD2 | TRBV19 | -
TGTGCCAGCAGCTTGGTTAGCACAGATACGCAGTATTTT | CASSLVSTDTQYF | TRBJ2-3 | - | TRBV5-6 | -
TGTGCCATCAGTGGGGAGGGACTAGCGGGAGTCGAGCAGTACTTC | CAISGEGLAGVEQYF | TRBJ2-7 | TRBD2 | TRBV10-3 | -
TGCGCCAGCAGCTCGGGGGGACTAGCGGTACACTACGAGCAGTACTTC | CASSSGGLAVHYEQYF | TRBJ2-7 | TRBD2 | TRBV5-1 | -
TGTGCCAGCAGCTTGGGTGGGAGGGTCGCTTTCTTT | CASSLGGRVAFF | TRBJ1-1 | - | TRBV5-6 | -
TGTGCCAGCAGCTTGAGGCCCGGGACAGGGAGCGACAATGAGCAGTTCTTC | CASSLRPGTGSDNEQFF | TRBJ2-1 | TRBD1 | TRBV11-2 | -
TGTGCCAGCGGCTTAGTTGGTTACGAGCAGTACTTC | CASGLVGYEQYF | TRBJ2-7 | - | TRBV7-2 | once
TGTGCCAGCAGCCAGGACAGGGACTATGGCTACACCTTC | CASSQDRDYGYTF | TRBJ1-2 | TRBD1 | TRBV7-2 | -